Each of the 17 T cell receptor beta chains below was sequenced from the same sample in a study of shared clonotypes between healthy human individuals. Some clones are missing from TCRdb's copy, which holds only in-frame ones; the method was immunoSEQ multiplex PCR. The data hold some 470,000 clones, with over 60% observed a single time. Sequenced sample: PBMCs. These receptors were collected from a woman aged 40-49 years in good health. Some clones in this sample may be carry-over from other donors' samples.

The chain employs TRBV25-1 and TRBJ1-4; D unclear. V dropped 3 bases and J dropped 3 bases, with 11 bases sitting between them. The CDR3 is 15 residues long. Germline CDR1 and CDR2: MGHDK and SYGVNS. CDR3 in amino acids: CASSDPQGSNEKLFF. CDR3 sequence (DNA): TGTGCCAGCAGTGACCCTCAAGGGTCTAATGAAAAACTGTTTTTT.

In this sample, this clone turned up a few times. V gene TRBV7-3 combines with J gene TRBJ2-6; no definite D call. In germline, CDR1 is SGHTA, CDR2 FQGTGA. The CDR3 has 15 residues. V lost 5 bases, J lost 0 bases, and 8 bases lay in between. This chain's CDR3 is CASSPESSGANVLTF. The CDR3, as DNA: TGTGCCAGCAGCCCAGAGAGCTCTGGGGCCAACGTCCTGACTTTC.

The chain joins TRBV5-1 to TRBJ2-7, with D maybe TRBD1 (6 bases). CDR3 length equals 15 residues. CDR1 and CDR2 from the germline V gene are SGHRS and YFSETQ. Trimming removed 6 bases at V and 0 bases at J, with 16 bases between. CDR3 protein: CASNVDSSSSYEQYF. The CDR3 bases are TGCGCCAGCAACGTGGACAGTTCAAGCTCCTACGAGCAGTACTTC.

Concerning this clone: Since a far larger clone is one base different, this is likely a read error. The CDR3, as DNA: TGTGCCGGCGGGAAAGGGGACATAGCCTACGAGCAGTACTTC. It translates to CAGGKGDIAYEQYF. The chain carries TRBV7-9 and TRBJ2-7; D tentatively reads TRBD1 or TRBD2 (6 bases each). Trimming stripped 11 bases from V and 2 bases from J, with 19 bases between. The CDR3 is made up of 14 amino acids. The germline V gene encodes CDR1 SEHNR and CDR2 FQNEAQ (reference sequence). Together with reference TRBV7-9 and TRBJ2-7, the CDR3 gives the full variable domain: DTGVSQNPRHKITKRGQNVTFRCDPISEHNRLYWYRQTLGQGPEFLTYFQNEAQLEKSRLLSDRFSAERPKGSFSTLEIQRTEQGDSAMYLCAGGKGDIAYEQYFGPGTRLTVT.

This chain connects TRBV9 to TRBJ2-5, with D unresolved. Germline V gene lookup returns CDR1 SGDLS and CDR2 YYNGEE. V lost 0 bases, J lost 0 bases, and 9 bases lay in between. The CDR3 extends over 15 amino acids. Here the CDR3 reads CASSVDVVDQETQYF. The CDR3 DNA reads as TGTGCCAGCAGCGTAGACGTAGTCGACCAAGAGACCCAGTACTTC.

This clone came up many times. The sample holds other DNA sequences that translate to the same CDR3. The chain uses TRBV11-2 and TRBJ2-2, with TRBD2 matching 14 bases. CDR1 is SGHAT and CDR2 is FQNNGV in the germline V gene. V shed 5 bases and J 5 bases; nucleotides not matched to a gene: 13. This CDR3 spans 19 amino acids. The CDR3 region has the DNA TGTGCCAGCAGCACTTGGACTAGCGGGAGGCTCGCGGGAACCGGGGAGCTGTTTTTT. Protein: CASSTWTSGRLAGTGELFF.

There are a few counts of this clone. The chain employs TRBV28 and TRBJ2-2, with D possibly matching TRBD2 (6 bases). CDR1 MDHEN and CDR2 SYDVKM come from the germline V gene. CDR3 size: 13 residues. The V and J ends lost 5 bases and 7 bases respectively, with 11 bases between them. CDR3 sequence: CASSRVGSGELFF. The CDR3 DNA sequence: TGTGCCAGCAGTCGAGTCGGGAGCGGGGAGCTGTTTTTT.

Turning to this clone: Compared with germline, one end of the junction differs, possibly owing to a read error. This rearrangement joins TRBV5-4 to TRBJ2-1; 11 bases line up with TRBD2. Germline loops: CDR1 SGHNT, CDR2 YYREEE (reference sequence). The CDR3 spans 16 residues. The CDR3 nucleotides are TGTGCCGGCAGCCCGGGACTAGCGGAGGGAATGATGCGGCAGTTCTTC. This gives the protein CAGSPGLAEGMMRQFF.

V usage is TRBV28 and J usage is TRBJ1-2, with no clear D. V lost 1 base and J 6 bases, leaving 12 bases between the germline ends. The CDR3 is made up of 14 amino acids. Germline V gene lookup returns CDR1 MDHEN and CDR2 SYDVKM. CDR3 protein: CASSLFAAWDGYTF. In nucleotides, the CDR3 is TGTGCCAGCAGTTTATTCGCGGCGTGGGATGGCTACACCTTC.

The gene calls are TRBV11-2 and TRBJ2-1; possibly TRBD1 for D (5 bases). The CDR3 is made up of 16 amino acids. V was clipped by 4 bases and J by 3 bases, with 16 bases between them. The germline CDR1 and CDR2 sequences are SGHAT and FQNNGV. CDR3 sequence (DNA): TGTGCCAGCAGCTCCACTCAGGGTAGGGTCTACAATGAGCAGTTCTTC. Translated: CASSSTQGRVYNEQFF.

This clone was observed a handful of times. The chain combines TRBV30 with TRBJ1-5; 8 bases agree with TRBD1. CDR3 size: 14 residues. The ends lost 1 base at V and 4 bases at J; junction bases unmatched: 3. CDR1 GTSNPN and CDR2 SVGIG come from the germline V gene (reference sequence). CDR3 in amino acids: CAWSGDRRNQPQHF. DNA of the CDR3: TGTGCCTGGAGTGGGGACAGGCGAAATCAGCCCCAGCATTTT.

The chain combines TRBV7-2 with TRBJ2-5; D unresolved. This CDR3 contains 16 residues. V gave up 2 bases and J gave up 1 base, with 14 bases separating them. CDR1 is SGHTA and CDR2 is FQGNSA in the germline V gene. The CDR3 is CASSLLSAARQETQYF. CDR3 nucleotide sequence: TGTGCCAGCAGCTTACTTTCAGCCGCTCGCCAAGAGACCCAGTACTTC.

The chain carries TRBV5-4 and TRBJ1-1, with D possibly being TRBD1 (5 bases). Germline loops: CDR1 SGHNT, CDR2 YYREEE (reference sequence). The V and J ends lost 0 bases and 1 base respectively, with 10 bases between them. The CDR3 spans 15 residues. The CDR3 bases are TGTGCCAGCAGCTTGGAAGCAGGGAGGAACACTGAAGCTTTCTTT. Translating gives CASSLEAGRNTEAFF. Full variable domain (missing parts from reference TRBV5-4 and TRBJ1-1): ETGVTQSPTHLIKTRGQQVTLRCSSQSGHNTVSWYQQALGQGPQFIFQYYREEENGRGNFPPRFSGLQFPNYSSELNVNALELDDSALYLCASSLEAGRNTEAFFGQGTRLTVV.

This clone was detected once. A far larger clone lies a single base away; this is likely a read error. The J gene is TRBJ2-7, the V gene TRBV7-2; 7 bases align to TRBD1. The CDR3 is 14 residues long. Germline CDR1 and CDR2: SGHTA and FQGNSA. Trimming cost V 3 bases and J 2 bases; bases outside gene matches: 4. The CDR3 nucleotides read TGTGCCAGCAGCTTTTGCAGGGGGACCTACGAGCAGTACTTC. It encodes CASSFCRGTYEQYF. The variable domain in full, with the rest retrieved from reference TRBV7-2 and TRBJ2-7, is GAGVSQSPSNKVTEKGKDVELRCDPISGHTALYWYRQSLGQGLEFLIYFQGNSAPDKSGLPSDRFSAERTGGSVSTLTIQRTQQEDSAVYLCASSFCRGTYEQYFGPGTRLTVT.

The gene calls are TRBV7-3 and TRBJ2-3; 7 nucleotides agree with TRBD2. V was clipped by 0 bases and J by 0 bases; unmatched bases: 18. CDR3 length: 21 amino acids. CDR1 SGHTA and CDR2 FQGTGA come from the germline V gene. The CDR3 spells CASSLTGLGTTQYTSTDTQYF. The CDR3 DNA follows: TGTGCCAGCAGCTTAACGGGCCTCGGGACTACACAATATACTAGCACAGATACGCAGTATTTT.

The rearrangement uses TRBV4-3 and TRBJ1-2; D is ambiguous. Germline lookup yields CDR1 LGHNA and CDR2 YSLEER. This CDR3 is 15 amino acids long. The germline V and J ends were trimmed by 0 bases and 4 bases, with 12 bases remaining between them. This CDR3 reads CASSQEARSPYGYTF. Here the CDR3 DNA reads TGCGCCAGCAGCCAAGAGGCCAGGTCCCCCTATGGCTACACCTTC.

This clone was counted only a few times. This chain uses TRBV27 with TRBJ2-1, with D perhaps matching TRBD2 (7 bases). The CDR3 consists of 14 residues. V gave up 3 bases and J gave up 9 bases, with 15 bases separating them. Germline V gene sequence: CDR1 MNHEY, CDR2 SMNVEV (reference sequence). DNA of the CDR3: TGTGCCAGCAGTTTTGAGGGGGGGTGGGGTGAGCAGTTCTTC. Translation: CASSFEGGWGEQFF.